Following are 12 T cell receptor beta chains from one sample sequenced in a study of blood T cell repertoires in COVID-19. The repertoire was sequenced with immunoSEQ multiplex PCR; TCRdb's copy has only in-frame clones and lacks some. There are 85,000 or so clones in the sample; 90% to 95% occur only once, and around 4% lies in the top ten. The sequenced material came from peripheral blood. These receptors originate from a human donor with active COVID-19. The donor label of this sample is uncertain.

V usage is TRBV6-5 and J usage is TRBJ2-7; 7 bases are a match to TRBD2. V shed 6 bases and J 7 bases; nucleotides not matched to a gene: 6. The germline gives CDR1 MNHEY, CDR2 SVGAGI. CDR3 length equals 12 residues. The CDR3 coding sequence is TGTGCCAGCAGCCGGGGGGTGGGAGAGCAGTACTTC. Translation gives CASSRGVGEQYF.

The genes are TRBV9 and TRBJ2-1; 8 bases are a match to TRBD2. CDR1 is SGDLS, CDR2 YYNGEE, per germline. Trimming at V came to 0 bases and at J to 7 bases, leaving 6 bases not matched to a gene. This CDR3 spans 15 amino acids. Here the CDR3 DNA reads TGTGCCAGCAGCGTAGAATCGGGGGGGCAAAATGAGCAGTTCTTC. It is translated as CASSVESGGQNEQFF.

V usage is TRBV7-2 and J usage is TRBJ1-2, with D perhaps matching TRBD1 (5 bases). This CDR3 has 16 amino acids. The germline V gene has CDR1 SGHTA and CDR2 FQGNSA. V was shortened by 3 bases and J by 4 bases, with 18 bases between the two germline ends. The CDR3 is CASSLESIQDTYGYTF. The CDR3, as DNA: TGTGCCAGCAGCTTGGAAAGCATCCAGGACACCTATGGCTACACCTTC.

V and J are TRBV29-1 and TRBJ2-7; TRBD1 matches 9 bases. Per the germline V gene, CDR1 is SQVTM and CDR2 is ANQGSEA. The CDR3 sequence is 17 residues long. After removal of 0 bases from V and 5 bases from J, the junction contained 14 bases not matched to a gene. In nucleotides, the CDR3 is TGCAGCGTTGAAGATTTCGAATATTGGACAGGGGTCAACGAGCAGTACTTC. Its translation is CSVEDFEYWTGVNEQYF.

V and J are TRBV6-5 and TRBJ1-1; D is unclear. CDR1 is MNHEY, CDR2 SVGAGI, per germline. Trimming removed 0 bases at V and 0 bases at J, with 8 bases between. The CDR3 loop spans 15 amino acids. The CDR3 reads CASSYSGTLNTEAFF. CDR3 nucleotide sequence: TGTGCCAGCAGTTACTCGGGCACCCTGAACACTGAAGCTTTCTTT.

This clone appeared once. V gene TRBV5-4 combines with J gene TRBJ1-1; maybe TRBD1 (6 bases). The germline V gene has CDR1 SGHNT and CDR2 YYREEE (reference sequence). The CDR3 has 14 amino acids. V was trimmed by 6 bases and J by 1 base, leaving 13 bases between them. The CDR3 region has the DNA TGTGCCAGCAATACAGGGAAGGGGAACACTGAAGCTTTCTTT. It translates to CASNTGKGNTEAFF.

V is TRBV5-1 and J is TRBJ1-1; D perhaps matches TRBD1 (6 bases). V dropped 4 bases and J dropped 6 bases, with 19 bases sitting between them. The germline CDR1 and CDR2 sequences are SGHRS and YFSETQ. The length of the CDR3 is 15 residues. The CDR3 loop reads CASSLGAAGGSEAFF. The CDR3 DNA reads TGCGCCAGCAGCCTGGGGGCTGCGGGGGGCTCTGAAGCTTTCTTT.

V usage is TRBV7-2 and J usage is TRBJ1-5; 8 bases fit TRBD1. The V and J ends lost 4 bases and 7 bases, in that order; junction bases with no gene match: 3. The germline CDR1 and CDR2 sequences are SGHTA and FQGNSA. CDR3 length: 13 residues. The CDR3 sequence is CASSSQGGQPQHF. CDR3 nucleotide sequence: TGTGCCAGCAGCTCACAGGGGGGGCAGCCCCAGCATTTT.

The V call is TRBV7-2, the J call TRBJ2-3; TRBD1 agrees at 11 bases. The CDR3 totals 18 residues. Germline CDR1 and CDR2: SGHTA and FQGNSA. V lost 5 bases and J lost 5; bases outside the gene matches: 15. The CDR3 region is CASSLTSRTGGGGDTQYF. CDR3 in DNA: TGTGCCAGCAGCCTCACGTCCCGGACAGGGGGCGGTGGAGATACGCAGTATTTT.

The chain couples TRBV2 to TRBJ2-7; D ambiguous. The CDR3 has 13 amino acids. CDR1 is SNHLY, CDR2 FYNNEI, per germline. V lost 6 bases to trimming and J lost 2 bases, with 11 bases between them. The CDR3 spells CASSLNPTYEQYF. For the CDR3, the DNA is TGTGCCAGCAGCCTAAACCCCACCTACGAGCAGTACTTC.

This CDR3 is CASRDRGGKTQYF. CDR3 in DNA: TGTGCCAGCCGGGATCGGGGTGGGAAGACCCAGTACTTC. The chain links TRBV2 to TRBJ2-5; weak D call: TRBD2 (5 bases). This CDR3 comprises 13 residues. CDR1 and CDR2 from the germline V gene are SNHLY and FYNNEI. V lost 8 bases to trimming and J lost 6 bases, with 16 bases between them.

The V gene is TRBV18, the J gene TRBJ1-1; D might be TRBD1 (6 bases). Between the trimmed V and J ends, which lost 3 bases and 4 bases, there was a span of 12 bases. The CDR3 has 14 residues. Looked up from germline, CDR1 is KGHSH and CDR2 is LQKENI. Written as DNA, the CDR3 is TGTGCCAGCTCACCGTTAGGACAGTTCACTGAAGCTTTCTTT. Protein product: CASSPLGQFTEAFF.